These T cell receptor beta chains were read from a single sample in a study of a mutant IDH1 vaccine in newly diagnosed glioma. Some clones are missing from TCRdb's copy, which holds only in-frame ones; the method was immunoSEQ multiplex PCR. The top ten hold about 6% of the sample, which has tens of thousands of clones, under 90% seen once. Their antigens are not known. Sequenced material: PBMCs, taken from a glioma patient whose treatment included an IDH1 peptide vaccine. These receptors all come from a man aged 50 to 60 with glioma. Both conserved end residues are trimmed from each CDR3.

v_call,j_call,cdr3_aa
TRBV19,TRBJ2-3,AGGDADTQY
TRBV6-1,TRBJ1-6,ASSTGNYNSPLH
TRBV4-2,TRBJ2-7,ASSQEGLGREDYEQY
TRBV7-3,TRBJ1-1,ASSLLGLGTEAF
TRBV19,TRBJ1-1,ASTEQGGVGTEAF
TRBV2,TRBJ2-7,ASSEAPIYEQY
TRBV6-6,TRBJ1-2,ASRPGQGSYGYT
TRBV7-9,TRBJ1-4,ASSPDDLSEKLF
TRBV4-1,TRBJ2-1,ASSQDPPAGNAYEQF
TRBV18,TRBJ2-7,ASSPPLTYEQY
TRBV29-1,TRBJ1-1,SVEDPGEAF
TRBV7-2,TRBJ2-3,ASSSPSLGLDTQY
TRBV6-5,TRBJ2-2,ASSYSLQSTGELF
TRBV2,TRBJ2-3,ASSGTSGGTDTQY
TRBV4-1,TRBJ1-2,ASSQAGIGYT
TRBV7-2,TRBJ2-2,ASRLGTGGELF
TRBV27,TRBJ1-2,ASSGTGNSGYT
TRBV25-1,TRBJ2-1,ASSSSGSNEQF
TRBV28,TRBJ2-7,ASSLFRGKLAGGSYEQY
TRBV6-5,TRBJ2-3,ASSPRDDTQY
TRBV30,TRBJ1-2,AWSSLGEGYT
TRBV6-6,TRBJ2-7,ASSHVARGPYEQY
TRBV15,TRBJ1-3,ATSTDRGSGNTIY
TRBV4-1,TRBJ2-7,ASGPTGDSYEQY
TRBV5-1,TRBJ1-3,ASSLGGRQGGNTIY
TRBV9,TRBJ2-7,ASSLLQGANSEQY
TRBV19,TRBJ2-4,ASRRTGIDALAKNIQY
TRBV9,TRBJ1-6,ASSGRSTGDSPLH
TRBV14,TRBJ2-1,ASSQGFLNEQF
TRBV2,TRBJ2-7,ASSPGTGIGEQY
TRBV19,TRBJ2-3,ASSSRGNTDTQY
TRBV18,TRBJ2-5,ASSPSGGETQY
TRBV7-9,TRBJ2-5,ASSDTIGSETQY
TRBV6-1,TRBJ2-3,ASDASGYTDTQY
TRBV29-1,TRBJ1-5,SATGTGNNQPQH
TRBV6-5,TRBJ1-2,ASSYTGSGYT
TRBV7-2,TRBJ1-3,ASSLGQGGLAGNTIY
TRBV19,TRBJ2-3,ASRRGQVADTQY
TRBV7-9,TRBJ2-1,ASRVRGGEQF
TRBV4-1,TRBJ2-2,ASSQSGTIAGELF
TRBV19,TRBJ1-5,ASSIASRGRNQPQH
TRBV4-3,TRBJ1-2,ASSQAMGGNYGYT
TRBV6-5,TRBJ2-5,ASSSGTSGRETQY
TRBV9,TRBJ2-7,ASSVGDRFGEQY
TRBV5-1,TRBJ2-7,ASSSGTGGSYEQY
TRBV2,TRBJ1-5,ASRAGNQPQH
TRBV9,TRBJ1-5,ASSAGTENQPQH
TRBV30,TRBJ1-2,AWRATGGHGYT
TRBV5-6,TRBJ1-4,ASRRTGEGEKLF
TRBV21-1,TRBJ1-1,ASSPREASRGLLNTEAF
TRBV28,TRBJ2-7,ASSLSQGEQY
TRBV2,TRBJ1-6,ASSREGQGRNSPLH
TRBV7-9,TRBJ1-2,ASRSGTLYGYT
TRBV5-6,TRBJ2-7,ASRFPGGGSHEQY
TRBV5-1,TRBJ2-7,ASSDGGHSYEQY
TRBV9,TRBJ1-5,ASTPGDSNQPQH
TRBV7-2,TRBJ1-1,ASSFQGRGTEAF